This T cell receptor (beta chain) was sequenced for a study of cytomegalovirus exposure and HLA in healthy donors. Study-level points and caveats: Per a later analysis, about 15,000 TCR beta sequences showed association with HLA alleles at 0.05 false discovery rate. Being productive about 87% or about 30% of the time was typical of most TCR beta V segments in an earlier analysis.

The PCR contained 60 Vbeta and 13 Jbeta primers. Here immunoSEQ multiplex PCR was the method, and the copy in TCRdb shows in-frame clones only, minus some. The sample includes more than 150,000 clones, approximately 82% seen only once; the top ten take 1% to 1.5%. In the case of this clone: Antigen unknown.

This TCR came from a girl aged 2-10 years in good health and CMV-seropositive. Material for sequencing was PBMCs.

The CDR3 loop is CASSMDRGIHNSPLHF. The CDR3 nucleotides are TGTGCCAGTAGTATGGACAGGGGAATCCATAATTCACCCCTCCACTTT. The chain combines TRBV19 with TRBJ1-6; the match to TRBD1 covers 9 bases. Germline V lookup: CDR1 LNHDA, CDR2 SQIVND (reference sequence). Trimming removed 3 bases from V and 5 bases from J; junction bases left unmatched: 5. The CDR3 covers 16 residues.